The T cell receptor (beta chain) described here comes from a study of Ad26.COV2.S vaccination and SARS-CoV-2 variants. General observations from the study: Spike-specific TCR breadth ran higher among vaccine recipients than placebo recipients.

The treatment was: roughly 20 received Ad26.COV2.S at low or high dose, single or two shots; several received placebo; per-sample allocation not given. Sample collection was performed on day 63 after the first vaccine or placebo injection. About this clone: The antigen remains unidentified.

Method: immunoSEQ multiplex PCR; TCRdb's copy keeps in-frame clones and lacks some. The data show approximately 300,000 clones, around 83% seen once. This CDR3 is built from 14 residues. V was clipped by 6 bases and J by 4 bases; unmatched bases: 6. The V gene's germline CDR1 is MNHEY and CDR2 SVGAGI. The genes are TRBV6-5 and TRBJ1-1; the match to TRBD1 covers 9 bases. This specimen was peripheral blood, taken in a trial of Ad26.COV2.S vaccine versus placebo. This clonotype was obtained from a person between 18 and 60 years old who received the Ad26.COV2.S COVID-19 vaccine or a placebo. Written as DNA, the CDR3 is TGTGCCAGCAGACCCGGGACAGGGACCACTGAAGCTTTCTTT. Translated: CASRPGTGTTEAFF.